Listed below are T cell receptor beta chains from one sample, sequenced in a study of shared clonotypes between healthy human individuals. The table came from immunoSEQ multiplex PCR; TCRdb's copy has only in-frame clones and leaves some out. This table has millions of clones, 85% to 95% appearing once. The sequenced sample consisted of naive CD8+ T cells sorted from blood. All receptors derive from a man between 18 and 35 years old in good health. Each CDR3 is given with its conserved first and last residue. The D gene is left open where the match is weak. Expanded clones get a size class; other rows say once, few or many, or leave the size out.

clone_size	d_call	v_call	j_call	cdr3_aa	cdr3_nt
.	.	TRBV7-9	TRBJ1-6	CASSLGQLNSPLHF	TGTGCCAGCAGCTTAGGGCAGCTTAATTCACCCCTCCACTTT
.	.	TRBV19	TRBJ1-2	CASSIQYDPGTNYGYTF	TGTGCCAGTAGTATCCAATATGACCCAGGAACTAACTATGGCTACACCTTC
.	TRBD1	TRBV7-6	TRBJ1-1	CASSLSGQGGMNTEAFF	TGTGCCAGCAGCTTAAGCGGTCAGGGGGGAATGAACACTGAAGCTTTCTTT
once	.	TRBV7-9	TRBJ1-1	CASSSTTEAFF	TGTGCCAGCAGCTCGACTACTGAAGCTTTCTTT
.	.	TRBV5-1	TRBJ2-7	CASSQRSGVAYEQYF	TGCGCCAGCAGCCAGAGATCGGGGGTGGCCTACGAGCAGTACTTC
.	.	TRBV29-1	TRBJ1-2	CSVGQAGGYTF	TGCAGCGTTGGGCAGGCTGGTGGCTACACCTTC
.	TRBD1	TRBV7-3	TRBJ1-1	CASSLGQGNTEAFF	TGTGCCAGCAGCTTAGGACAGGGGAACACTGAAGCTTTCTTT
.	.	TRBV9	TRBJ2-7	CASSVEDSSYEQYF	TGTGCCAGCAGCGTAGAGGACAGTTCCTACGAGCAGTACTTC
once	TRBD1	TRBV13	TRBJ1-1	CASSFSGGNTEAFF	TGTGCCAGCAGCTTCTCAGGGGGGAACACTGAAGCTTTCTTT
.	.	TRBV4-3	TRBJ2-3	CASSQGVAGEDTQYF	TGCGCCAGCAGCCAAGGCGTCGCTGGGGAGGATACGCAGTATTTT
.	.	TRBV19	TRBJ1-5	CASSTRGLGLNQPQHF	TGTGCCAGTAGTACCAGGGGCCTGGGGCTCAATCAGCCCCAGCATTTT
few	.	TRBV7-9	TRBJ2-7	CASSFASSYEQYF	TGTGCCAGCAGCTTCGCAAGCTCCTACGAGCAGTACTTC
.	TRBD2	TRBV2	TRBJ2-4	CASSGPQLAGWENIQYF	TGTGCCAGCAGTGGACCCCAACTAGCGGGTTGGGAAAACATTCAGTACTTC
.	.	TRBV27	TRBJ2-3	CASMPQGESTDTQYF	TGTGCCAGCATGCCTCAGGGAGAAAGCACAGATACGCAGTATTTT
.	.	TRBV5-1	TRBJ2-5	CASSPQGGGAQYF	TGCGCCAGCAGCCCCCAGGGAGGCGGGGCCCAGTACTTC
.	TRBD1	TRBV5-4	TRBJ1-1	CASRTSGGARAFF	TGTGCCAGCAGAACTTCAGGGGGCGCGAGAGCTTTCTTT
.	TRBD1	TRBV6-1	TRBJ2-7	CASSDGQGYEQYF	TGTGCCAGCAGTGATGGACAGGGATACGAGCAGTACTTC
.	.	TRBV9	TRBJ1-1	CASSGDRTHEAFF	TGTGCCAGCAGCGGAGACAGGACTCATGAAGCTTTCTTT
.	TRBD2	TRBV10-2	TRBJ2-5	CASSTPSGIQETQYF	TGCGCCAGCAGTACACCTAGCGGGATCCAAGAGACCCAGTACTTC